These 5 T cell receptor beta chains were sequenced from one sample in a study of T cell repertoires in cytomegalovirus infection (dated by TCRdb to about 2019). The reads were generated on an Illumina HiSeq 1500. The public reads were reprocessed in TCRdb via fastp at Q25 and MiXCR, keeping in-frame beta chains. Identical CDR3 proteins give one entry, which carries the most common genes and DNA. The sample contains 450,000 to 550,000 distinct CDR3 sequences, 16% of them found a single time. In total, the top ten clones hold about 24% of the sample. Sequenced input: CD8+ T cells from PBMCs. The receptors stem from a human donor in good health (CMV status not recorded). Some clones in this sample may be carry-over from other donors' samples.

The rearrangement links TRBV7-3 to TRBJ2-3; 8 bases are a match to TRBD2. V lost 2 bases to trimming and J lost 0 bases; unmatched junction nucleotides: 7. The length of the CDR3 is 17 residues. The germline V gene encodes CDR1 SGHTA and CDR2 FQGTGA. CDR3 sequence (DNA): TGTGCCAGCAGCTTACCCCCAGCGGGGGTGAGCACAGATACGCAGTATTTT. Amino acids: CASSLPPAGVSTDTQYF.

Note on this clonotype: This could be a read error, since a much larger clone is one nucleotide away. This CDR3 is missing its conserved last phenylalanine or tryptophan, likely due to a read error. The genes are TRBV7-4 and TRBJ1-2, with 8 bases identical to TRBD1. The CDR3 has 16 residues. Germline CDR1 reads SGHVT; CDR2 reads SQSDAQ. With V trimmed by 4 bases and J by 0 bases, 7 bases remained unmatched. In nucleotides, the CDR3 is TGTGCCAGCAGCTCGACGGACAGGGCTACTAACTATGGCTACACCTTA. It encodes CASSSTDRATNYGYTL.

This rearrangement joins TRBV14 to TRBJ2-1, with a possible D match to TRBD2 (5 bases). Trimming removed 3 bases at V and 7 bases at J, with 19 bases between. The CDR3 totals 16 residues. Germline loops: CDR1 SGHDN, CDR2 FVKESK. This CDR3 is CASSHAAGPPNNEQFF. The CDR3 region has the DNA TGTGCCAGCAGCCATGCCGCGGGCCCCCCTAATAATGAGCAGTTCTTC.

In this sample, this clonotype turned up a few times. This chain joins TRBV13 and TRBJ1-6, with a weak D call TRBD1 (5 bases). This CDR3 has 13 residues. Germline values: CDR1 PRHDT, CDR2 FYEKMQ (reference sequence). Trimming removed 8 bases from V and 7 bases from J, with 12 bases in between. In DNA, the CDR3 is TGTGCCAGCCGGGACTCGACGAATTCACCCCTCCACTTT. Protein sequence: CASRDSTNSPLHF.

The J gene is TRBJ2-5, the V gene TRBV4-1, with D tentatively TRBD2 (6 bases). This CDR3 contains 14 residues. The germline V and J ends were trimmed by 1 base and 5 bases, with 11 bases remaining between them. Per germline, CDR1 MGHRA and CDR2 YSYEKL. The CDR3 region has the DNA TGCGCCAGCAGCCAAGCACCTGGAGGGGAGACCCAGTACTTC. It yields the protein CASSQAPGGETQYF.